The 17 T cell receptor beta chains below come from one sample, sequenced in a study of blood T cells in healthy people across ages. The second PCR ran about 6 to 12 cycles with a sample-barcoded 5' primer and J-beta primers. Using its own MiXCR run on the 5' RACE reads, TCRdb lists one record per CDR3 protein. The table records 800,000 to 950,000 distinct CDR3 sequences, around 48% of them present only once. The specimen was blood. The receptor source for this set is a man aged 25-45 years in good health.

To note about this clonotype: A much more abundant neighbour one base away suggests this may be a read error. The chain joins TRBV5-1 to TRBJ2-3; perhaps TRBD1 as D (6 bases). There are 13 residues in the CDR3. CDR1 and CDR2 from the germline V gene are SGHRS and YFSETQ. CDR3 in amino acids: CASILDSPDTQYF. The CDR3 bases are TGCGCCAGCATCTTGGACAGCCCAGATACGCAGTATTTT.

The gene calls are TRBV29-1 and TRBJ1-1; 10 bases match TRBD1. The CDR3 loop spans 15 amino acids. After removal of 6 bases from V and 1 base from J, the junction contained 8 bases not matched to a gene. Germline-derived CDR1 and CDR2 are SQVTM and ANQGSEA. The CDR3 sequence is CSVRQGAPANTEAFF. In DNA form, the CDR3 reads TGCAGCGTAAGACAGGGGGCTCCGGCGAACACTGAAGCTTTCTTT.

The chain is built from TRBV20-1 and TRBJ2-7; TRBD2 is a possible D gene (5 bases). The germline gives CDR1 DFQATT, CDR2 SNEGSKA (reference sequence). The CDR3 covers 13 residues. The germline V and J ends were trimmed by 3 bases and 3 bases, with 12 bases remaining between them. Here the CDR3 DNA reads TGCAGTGCTAGTGTTCGAGAGGGCTACGAGCAGTACTTC. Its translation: CSASVREGYEQYF.

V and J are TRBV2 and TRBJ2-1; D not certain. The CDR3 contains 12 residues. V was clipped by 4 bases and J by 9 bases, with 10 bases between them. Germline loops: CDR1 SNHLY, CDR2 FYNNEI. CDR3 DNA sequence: TGTGCCAGCAGTGGACAAAATCGTGAGCAGTTCTTC. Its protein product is CASSGQNREQFF.

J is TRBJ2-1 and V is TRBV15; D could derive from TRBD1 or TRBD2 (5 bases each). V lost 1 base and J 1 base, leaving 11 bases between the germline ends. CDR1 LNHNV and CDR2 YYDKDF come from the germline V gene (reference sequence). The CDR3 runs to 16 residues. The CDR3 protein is CATSRGVGESYNEQFF. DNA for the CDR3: TGTGCCACCAGCAGAGGGGTGGGGGAGTCCTACAATGAGCAGTTCTTC.

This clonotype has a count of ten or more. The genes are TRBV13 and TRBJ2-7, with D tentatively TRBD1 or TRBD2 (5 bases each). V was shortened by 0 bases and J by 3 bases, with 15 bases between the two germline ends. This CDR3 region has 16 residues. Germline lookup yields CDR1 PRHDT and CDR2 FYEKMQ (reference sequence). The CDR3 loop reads CASSLGGQGRYYEQYF. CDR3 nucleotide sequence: TGTGCCAGCAGCTTAGGTGGGCAGGGACGTTACTACGAGCAGTACTTC.

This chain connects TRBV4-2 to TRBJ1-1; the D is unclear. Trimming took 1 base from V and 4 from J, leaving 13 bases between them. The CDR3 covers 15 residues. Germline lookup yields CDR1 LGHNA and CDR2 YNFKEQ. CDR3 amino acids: CASSQGEVVVTEAFF. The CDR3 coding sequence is TGTGCCAGCAGCCAAGGGGAGGTGGTCGTCACTGAAGCTTTCTTT.

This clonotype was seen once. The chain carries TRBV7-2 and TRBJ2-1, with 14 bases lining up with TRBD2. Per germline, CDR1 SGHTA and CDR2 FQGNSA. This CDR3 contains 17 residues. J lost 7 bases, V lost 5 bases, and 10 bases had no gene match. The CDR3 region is CASSQYGGLAGGNEQFF. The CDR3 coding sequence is TGTGCCAGCAGCCAATACGGCGGACTAGCGGGGGGTAATGAGCAGTTCTTC.

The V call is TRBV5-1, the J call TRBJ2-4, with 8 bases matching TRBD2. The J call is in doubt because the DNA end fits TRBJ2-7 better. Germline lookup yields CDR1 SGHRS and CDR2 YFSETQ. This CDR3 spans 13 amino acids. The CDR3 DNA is TGCGCCAGCAGACCGGGACTAGAATACGAGCAGTACTTC. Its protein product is CASRPGLEYEQYF.

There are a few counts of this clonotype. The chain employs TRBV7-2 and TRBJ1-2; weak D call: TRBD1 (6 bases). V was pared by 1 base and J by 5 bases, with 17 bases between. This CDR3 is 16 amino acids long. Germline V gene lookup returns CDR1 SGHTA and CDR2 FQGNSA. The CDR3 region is CASSLEVSGAGYGYTF. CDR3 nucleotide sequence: TGTGCCAGCAGCTTAGAAGTCTCGGGGGCGGGATATGGCTACACCTTC.

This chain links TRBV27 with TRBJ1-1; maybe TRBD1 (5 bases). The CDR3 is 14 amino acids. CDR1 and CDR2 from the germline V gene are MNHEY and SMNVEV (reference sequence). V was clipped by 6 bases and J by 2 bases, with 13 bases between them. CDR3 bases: TGTGCCAGCAGCCGAATCGACAGCAACACTGAAGCTTTCTTT. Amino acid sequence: CASSRIDSNTEAFF.

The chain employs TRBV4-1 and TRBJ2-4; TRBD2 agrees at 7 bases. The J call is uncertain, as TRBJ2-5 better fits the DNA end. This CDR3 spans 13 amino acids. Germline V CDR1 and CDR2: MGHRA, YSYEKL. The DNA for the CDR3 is TGCGCCAGCACCGCACCGGGAGGAGAGACCCAGTACTTC. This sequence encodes CASTAPGGETQYF.

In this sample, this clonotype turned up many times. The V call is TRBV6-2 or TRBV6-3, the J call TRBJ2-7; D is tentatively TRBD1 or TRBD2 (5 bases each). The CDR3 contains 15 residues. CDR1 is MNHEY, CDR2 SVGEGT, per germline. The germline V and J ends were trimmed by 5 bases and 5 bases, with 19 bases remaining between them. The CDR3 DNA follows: TGTGCCAGCAGTCGCGATGAGGGGCAGAGGGACGAGCAGTACTTC. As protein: CASSRDEGQRDEQYF.

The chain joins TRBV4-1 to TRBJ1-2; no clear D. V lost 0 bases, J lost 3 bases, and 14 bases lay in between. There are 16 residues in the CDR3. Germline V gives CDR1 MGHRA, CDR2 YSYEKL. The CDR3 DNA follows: TGCGCCAGCAGCCAAGAAGGGCAGGAGAACTACTATGGCTACACCTTC. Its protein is CASSQEGQENYYGYTF.

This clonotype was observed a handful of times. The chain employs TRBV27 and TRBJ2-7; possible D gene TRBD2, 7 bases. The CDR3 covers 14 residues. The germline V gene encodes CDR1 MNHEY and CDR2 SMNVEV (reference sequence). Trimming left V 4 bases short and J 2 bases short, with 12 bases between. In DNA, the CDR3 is TGTGCCAGCAGTTCCGGGGAGGGGGCCTACGAGCAGTACTTC. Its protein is CASSSGEGAYEQYF.

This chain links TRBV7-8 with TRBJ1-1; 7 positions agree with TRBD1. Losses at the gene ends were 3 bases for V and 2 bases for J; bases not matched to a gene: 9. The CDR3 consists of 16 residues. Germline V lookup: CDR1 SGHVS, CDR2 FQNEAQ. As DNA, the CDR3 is TGTGCCAGCAGCTTCTCTCCGGGACAGATAAACACTGAAGCTTTCTTT. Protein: CASSFSPGQINTEAFF.

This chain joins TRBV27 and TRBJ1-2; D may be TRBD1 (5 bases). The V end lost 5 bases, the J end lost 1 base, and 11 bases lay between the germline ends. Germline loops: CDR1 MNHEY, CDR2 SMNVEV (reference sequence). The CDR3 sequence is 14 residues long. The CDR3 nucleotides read TGTGCCAGCAGTCCAGAAGGGGTTAACTATGGCTACACCTTC. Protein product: CASSPEGVNYGYTF.